This TCR beta chain appears in the sequencing data of a study of regulatory T cells in long-lasting Graves disease. General study points: TRBV28 was favored in persistent disease, as were TRBJ1-2 and TRBJ2-5. Persistent Graves' cases showed lower TCR diversity than newly diagnosed cases. Researchers reported studying only peripheral blood, not thyroid tissue.

Germline values: CDR1 SGHAT, CDR2 FQNNGV. The V end lost 5 bases, the J end lost 0 bases, and 10 bases lay between the germline ends. CDR3 size: 14 residues. This clonotype was counted many times. What it binds is unknown. Building of the TCR beta libraries involved iRepertoire HTBI primers and Arm-PCR of CDR3 regions. TCRdb ran MiXCR on the multiplex PCR reads and lists one entry per CDR3 protein. The table includes 450,000 to 700,000 distinct CDR3 sequences, roughly 14% detected once. The time point here: newly diagnosed GD, antithyroid drugs for less than 3 months. PBMC-extracted RNA yielded the TCR library. These same data were also listed under a study on T cells in Graves' hyperthyroidism and ophthalmopathy. That paper notes: The hyperthyroidism patients had all been newly diagnosed, and their disease duration was under 2 months. Their ages ranged from 18 to 65 years.

The gene calls are TRBV11-2 and TRBJ1-1; D may be TRBD1 (5 bases). The TCR was taken from a young man with Graves disease. Source: peripheral blood mononuclear cells (PBMCs), taken at new diagnosis, from a patient treated with antithyroid drugs. CDR3 region: CASSPGHLNTEAFF. The CDR3, as DNA: TGTGCCAGCAGCCCCGGACATTTGAACACTGAAGCTTTCTTT.